The 29 T cell receptor beta chains below all came from one sample that was sequenced in a study of early T cells in non-severe SARS-CoV-2 infection. TCRdb recomputed calls from the 5' RACE reads with MiXCR, one row per CDR3 protein. This table has about 64,000 distinct CDR3 sequences, around 13% appearing once. Specimen: whole blood. The receptors were gathered from an adult who was a healthcare worker with PCR-confirmed SARS-CoV-2 infection or an uninfected control (not recorded which).

This clonotype showed up many times. The chain is built from TRBV12-3 or TRBV12-4 and TRBJ2-3; D is undetermined. V gave up 2 bases and J gave up 4 bases, with 4 bases separating them. CDR3 length: 12 residues. The CDR3 sequence: CASSLLPDTQYF. The CDR3 bases are TGTGCCAGCAGTTTACTCCCAGATACGCAGTATTTT.

This clonotype was counted a few times. The V call is TRBV2, the J call TRBJ2-7, with 9 positions matching TRBD1. The CDR3 loop spans 16 amino acids. V gave up 6 bases and J gave up 0 bases; unmatched junction bases: 9. In germline, CDR1 is SNHLY, CDR2 FYNNEI. The CDR3 loop reads CASSGGRDRASYEQYF. The CDR3 DNA sequence: TGTGCCAGCAGCGGGGGCCGGGACAGGGCCTCCTACGAGCAGTACTTC.

This clonotype came up a few times. The chain's CDR3 is CASASRPSNYGYTF. In DNA, the CDR3 is TGTGCCAGCGCCAGTCGTCCCTCTAACTATGGCTACACCTTC. The V gene is TRBV27, the J gene TRBJ1-2, with D unclear. This CDR3 is 14 amino acids long. CDR1 MNHEY and CDR2 SMNVEV come from the germline V gene (reference sequence). V lost 8 bases and J 0 bases, leaving 13 bases between the germline ends.

This clonotype was seen only a few times. This chain links TRBV2 with TRBJ2-5, with 10 bases aligning to TRBD1. The CDR3 extends over 13 amino acids. V lost 7 bases to trimming and J lost 5 bases; unmatched junction nucleotides: 4. Germline CDR1 reads SNHLY; CDR2 reads FYNNEI. The CDR3 region has the DNA TGTGCCAGCATCGGACAGGGGGGCGAGACCCAGTACTTC. Translating it yields CASIGQGGETQYF.

This clonotype was observed many times. The V call is TRBV7-9, the J call TRBJ2-7; TRBD1 might be the D (5 bases). Germline CDR1 and CDR2: SEHNR and FQNEAQ (reference sequence). The CDR3 spans 13 residues. V lost 5 bases and J 0 bases, leaving 8 bases between the germline ends. CDR3 region: CASSTDTSYEQYF. CDR3 in DNA: TGTGCCAGCAGCACGGACACCTCCTACGAGCAGTACTTC.

The V gene is TRBV11-2, the J gene TRBJ2-1; 8 positions match TRBD2. This CDR3 region has 13 residues. Germline trimming cut 4 bases from V and 7 bases from J; bases unmatched to any gene: 3. Germline values: CDR1 SGHAT, CDR2 FQNNGV. The CDR3 here is CASSYRGGNEQFF. DNA of the CDR3: TGTGCCAGCAGCTACCGGGGGGGGAATGAGCAGTTCTTC.

This clonotype was observed once. The chain is built from TRBV6-5 and TRBJ1-1; tentatively, D is TRBD1 (5 bases). The CDR3 is made up of 13 amino acids. Looked up from germline, CDR1 is MNHEY and CDR2 is SVGAGI. With 3 bases removed from V and 1 base from J, the gap between germline ends came to 6 bases. In DNA, the CDR3 is TGTGCCAGCAGTTATGACAGGAACACTGAAGCTTTCTTT. Its translation is CASSYDRNTEAFF.

This clonotype has a handful of counts. The chain uses TRBV4-1 and TRBJ1-3; D might be TRBD1 (5 bases). CDR1 is MGHRA and CDR2 is YSYEKL in the germline V gene. Trimming removed 1 base at V and 1 base at J, with 17 bases between. The CDR3 has 18 residues. CDR3 loop: CASSQGRAGGPSGNTIYF. The CDR3 region has the DNA TGCGCCAGCAGCCAAGGCAGGGCAGGTGGCCCTTCTGGAAACACCATATATTTT.

Ten or more counts support this clonotype. The J gene is TRBJ2-1, the V gene TRBV5-1; 8 nucleotides match TRBD1. V lost 5 bases to trimming and J lost 7 bases; unmatched junction nucleotides: 5. The length of the CDR3 is 13 residues. Germline values: CDR1 SGHRS, CDR2 YFSETQ. The CDR3 loop reads CASSGGTGNEQFF. The CDR3 DNA follows: TGCGCCAGCAGTGGCGGGACAGGTAATGAGCAGTTCTTC.

This clonotype was seen a handful of times. J is TRBJ2-7 and V is TRBV6-1; D is unclear. V was shortened by 3 bases and J by 1 base, with 13 bases between the two germline ends. Germline loops: CDR1 MNHNS, CDR2 SASEGT. CDR3 length: 15 amino acids. CDR3 residues: CASSDQPANSYEQYF. CDR3 sequence (DNA): TGTGCCAGCAGTGATCAACCGGCTAATTCCTACGAGCAGTACTTC.

There are many counts of this clonotype. The junction departs from the called germline gene at one end, perhaps through a read error. The chain uses TRBV7-8 and TRBJ1-3, with a tentative D call TRBD1 (5 bases). Germline lookup yields CDR1 SGHVS and CDR2 FQNEAQ. CDR3 length equals 16 residues. Here the CDR3 DNA reads TGTGCCAGCAGCCAGGGCGGTTCACACTCTGAAAACACCATATATTTT. It encodes CASSQGGSHSENTIYF.

V and J are TRBV4-2 and TRBJ2-1; 9 nucleotides match TRBD2. Germline loops: CDR1 LGHNA, CDR2 YNFKEQ. The CDR3 is 17 amino acids. The ends lost 1 base at V and 6 bases at J; junction bases unmatched: 10. CDR3 sequence (DNA): TGTGCCAGCAGCCAAGTTACGCGGGGGGGCCGCGGCAATGAGCAGTTCTTC. This codes for CASSQVTRGGRGNEQFF.

This rearrangement joins TRBV11-2 to TRBJ2-2; D unresolved. The CDR3 loop spans 18 amino acids. Germline CDR1 reads SGHAT; CDR2 reads FQNNGV. V shed 1 base and J shed 3 bases, with 18 bases lying between them. CDR3 residues: CASSLGDAKKTYTGELFF. The CDR3 DNA sequence: TGTGCCAGCAGCTTAGGAGACGCCAAAAAAACGTACACCGGGGAGCTGTTTTTT.

CDR3 sequence reads: CASTRGTNSYEQYF. The CDR3 nucleotides are TGTGCCAGCACCCGGGGGACCAATTCCTACGAGCAGTACTTC. The rearrangement links TRBV5-6 to TRBJ2-7, with a possible D match to TRBD2 (6 bases). Germline V lookup: CDR1 SGHDT, CDR2 YYEEEE. V dropped 6 bases and J dropped 1 base, with 14 bases sitting between them. This CDR3 comprises 14 residues. The full variable domain, in which reference TRBV5-6 and TRBJ2-7 provide the parts outside the CDR3, is DAGVTQSPTHLIKTRGQQVTLRCSPKSGHDTVSWYQQALGQGPQFIFQYYEEEERQRGNFPDRFSGHQFPNYSSELNVNALLLGDSALYLCASTRGTNSYEQYFGPGTRLTVT.

The CDR3 region is CASSLARDRGPETQYF. The CDR3 region has the DNA TGTGCCAGCAGCTTGGCTCGGGACAGGGGGCCAGAGACCCAGTACTTC. The rearrangement joins TRBV11-3 to TRBJ2-5, with 12 positions matching TRBD1. CDR1 and CDR2 (germline): SGHNT, YENEEA. This CDR3 region has 16 residues. J was trimmed by 4 bases and V by 3 bases; bases with no gene match: 6.

This rearrangement joins TRBV6-2 or TRBV6-3 to TRBJ1-5; D not certain. V was cut by 4 bases and J by 1 base, with 8 bases left in between. Germline V CDR1 and CDR2: MNHEY, SVGEGT. The CDR3 totals 14 residues. As DNA, the CDR3 is TGTGCCAGCAGTTTTGGACTCAGCAATCAGCCCCAGCATTTT. Its protein product is CASSFGLSNQPQHF.

This clonotype has more than one count but fewer than ten. The rearrangement uses TRBV3-1 and TRBJ1-1; no firm D call. The CDR3 loop spans 14 amino acids. V was pared by 2 bases and J by 0 bases, with 7 bases between. In germline, CDR1 is LGHDT, CDR2 YNNKEL (reference sequence). The CDR3 bases are TGTGCCAGCAGCCAAAACAGAATGAACACTGAAGCTTTCTTT. Translated, it gives CASSQNRMNTEAFF.

The chain recombines TRBV29-1 with TRBJ2-3, with TRBD2 identical over 11 bases. The CDR3 contains 15 residues. The junction had 3 bases not matched to a gene; V was cut back by 3 bases and J by 1 base. From germline, CDR1 is SQVTM and CDR2 ANQGSEA. The CDR3 spells CSVEKTSGGTDTQYF. CDR3 sequence (DNA): TGCAGCGTTGAGAAGACTAGCGGGGGCACAGATACGCAGTATTTT.

In its sample, this clonotype was seen many times. The genes are TRBV29-1 and TRBJ1-2; possibly TRBD1 for D (5 bases). The CDR3 sequence is 14 residues long. Per germline, CDR1 SQVTM and CDR2 ANQGSEA. Trimming took off 8 bases at V and 3 bases at J, with 19 bases between the two ends. The CDR3 protein is CSPLGASEDYGYTF. DNA for the CDR3: TGCAGCCCACTCGGGGCAAGCGAGGACTATGGCTACACCTTC. Full variable domain (rest looked up from reference TRBV29-1 and TRBJ1-2): SAVISQKPSRDICQRGTSLTIQCQVDSQVTMMFWYRQQPGQSLTLIATANQGSEATYESGFVIDKFPISRPNLTFSTLTVSNMSPEDSSIYLCSPLGASEDYGYTFGSGTRLTVV.

The sample holds a few counts of this clonotype. This rearrangement joins TRBV5-5 to TRBJ1-4, with 10 bases matching TRBD1. This CDR3 is 16 amino acids long. The V and J ends lost 2 bases and 5 bases, in that order; junction bases with no gene match: 6. Germline CDR1 SGHKS, CDR2 YYEKEE (reference sequence). The CDR3 reads CASSFGWDRGNEKLFF. The DNA for the CDR3 is TGTGCCAGCAGCTTTGGATGGGACAGGGGAAATGAAAAACTGTTTTTT.

The rearrangement links TRBV28 to TRBJ1-1; D unresolved. The germline V and J ends were trimmed by 5 bases and 9 bases, with 13 bases remaining between them. The CDR3 is made up of 12 amino acids. Germline-derived CDR1 and CDR2 are MDHEN and SYDVKM. The CDR3, as DNA: TGTGCCAGCAGTCATCAGGAGGCCCAAGCTTTCTTT. It codes for CASSHQEAQAFF.

This chain connects TRBV5-4 to TRBJ2-7; perhaps TRBD1 as D (6 bases). The CDR3 contains 14 residues. Deletions cut 1 base from V and 3 bases from J, with 11 bases between. Germline V gene data show CDR1 as SGHNT and CDR2 as YYREEE (reference sequence). CDR3 coding DNA: TGTGCCAGCAGCTTGACCACAGGGTTCTACGAGCAGTACTTC. Translated: CASSLTTGFYEQYF.

V gene TRBV12-3 or TRBV12-4 combines with J gene TRBJ1-3; tentative D call: TRBD1 (5 bases). The V and J ends lost 3 bases and 0 bases respectively, with 15 bases between them. The CDR3 totals 17 residues. The chain's CDR3 is CASSFRPGGLSGNTIYF. The CDR3 DNA is TGTGCCAGCAGTTTTCGTCCGGGGGGACTCTCTGGAAACACCATATATTTT.

The chain is built from TRBV30 and TRBJ2-7; D unclear. The V end was cut by 6 bases, the J end by 3 bases, with 12 bases between. This CDR3 has 12 amino acids. Per germline, CDR1 GTSNPN and CDR2 SVGIG (reference sequence). The CDR3 sequence: CACNSRHYEQYF. Here the CDR3 DNA reads TGTGCCTGCAACAGCCGACACTACGAGCAGTACTTC.

The CDR3 DNA reads as TGTGCCAGCTCACCACGAGCAGGACCCACAGATACGCAGTATTTT. Translating gives CASSPRAGPTDTQYF. The chain uses TRBV18 and TRBJ2-3; the D is unclear. V shed 1 base and J shed 2 bases, with 10 bases lying between them. Germline-derived CDR1 and CDR2 are KGHSH and LQKENI. CDR3 length equals 15 residues.

In its sample, this clonotype was seen a few times. The chain joins TRBV6-5 to TRBJ2-6, with D unresolved. The V and J ends lost 0 bases and 0 bases respectively, with 15 bases between them. The CDR3 contains 19 residues. Germline CDR1 and CDR2: MNHEY and SVGAGI. The CDR3 nucleotides read TGTGCCAGCAGTTACTCGATATCCGTACCAAGCTCTGGGGCCAACGTCCTGACTTTC. Translation: CASSYSISVPSSGANVLTF.

The J gene is TRBJ1-4, the V gene TRBV19; 7 bases match TRBD1. This CDR3 contains 15 residues. Trimming cost V 8 bases and J 1 base; bases outside gene matches: 7. Looked up from germline, CDR1 is LNHDA and CDR2 is SQIVND (reference sequence). In DNA, the CDR3 is TGTGCCAGTGCCGGGACAGAGGAAACTAATGAAAAACTGTTTTTT. It translates to CASAGTEETNEKLFF.

This clonotype occurred a few times. The chain recombines TRBV10-3 with TRBJ2-7; 9 positions agree with TRBD1. The CDR3 is 14 residues long. CDR1 and CDR2 (germline): ENHRY, SYGVKD. After removal of 4 bases from V and 3 bases from J, the junction contained 4 bases not matched to a gene. CDR3 nucleotide sequence: TGTGCCATCAGTGCGGGACAGGGAAACTACGAGCAGTACTTC. It translates to CAISAGQGNYEQYF.

This clonotype has a handful of counts. V usage is TRBV6-2 or TRBV6-3 and J usage is TRBJ2-3; a possible D gene is TRBD1 (5 bases). The length of the CDR3 is 14 residues. Trimming removed 4 bases at V and 6 bases at J, with 14 bases between. Germline CDR1 is MNHEY and CDR2 is SVGEGT. CDR3 loop: CASSLGASMDTQYF. CDR3 bases: TGTGCCAGCAGTTTAGGGGCGTCCATGGATACGCAGTATTTT.